This T cell receptor (beta chain) derives from a study of blood T cell repertoires in COVID-19. The study counted Cohort 3 donors as recovered given two negative PCRs, clearance, or symptom resolution. Trimming stripped 2 bases from V and 5 bases from J, with 9 bases between. This CDR3 spans 13 amino acids. Assay: immunoSEQ multiplex PCR; the TCRdb copy retains only in-frame clones and omits some. This table has around 310,000 clones, roughly 91% appearing once. The chain is built from TRBV12-3 or TRBV12-4 and TRBJ1-1; unclear D gene. Sequenced input: PBMCs or T cells enriched from blood (not recorded which). The clonotype comes from a woman in her twenties or thirties who had recovered from COVID-19. The CDR3 spells CASSLNRRTEAFF. Written as DNA, the CDR3 is TGTGCCAGCAGTTTAAACAGACGGACTGAAGCTTTCTTT.